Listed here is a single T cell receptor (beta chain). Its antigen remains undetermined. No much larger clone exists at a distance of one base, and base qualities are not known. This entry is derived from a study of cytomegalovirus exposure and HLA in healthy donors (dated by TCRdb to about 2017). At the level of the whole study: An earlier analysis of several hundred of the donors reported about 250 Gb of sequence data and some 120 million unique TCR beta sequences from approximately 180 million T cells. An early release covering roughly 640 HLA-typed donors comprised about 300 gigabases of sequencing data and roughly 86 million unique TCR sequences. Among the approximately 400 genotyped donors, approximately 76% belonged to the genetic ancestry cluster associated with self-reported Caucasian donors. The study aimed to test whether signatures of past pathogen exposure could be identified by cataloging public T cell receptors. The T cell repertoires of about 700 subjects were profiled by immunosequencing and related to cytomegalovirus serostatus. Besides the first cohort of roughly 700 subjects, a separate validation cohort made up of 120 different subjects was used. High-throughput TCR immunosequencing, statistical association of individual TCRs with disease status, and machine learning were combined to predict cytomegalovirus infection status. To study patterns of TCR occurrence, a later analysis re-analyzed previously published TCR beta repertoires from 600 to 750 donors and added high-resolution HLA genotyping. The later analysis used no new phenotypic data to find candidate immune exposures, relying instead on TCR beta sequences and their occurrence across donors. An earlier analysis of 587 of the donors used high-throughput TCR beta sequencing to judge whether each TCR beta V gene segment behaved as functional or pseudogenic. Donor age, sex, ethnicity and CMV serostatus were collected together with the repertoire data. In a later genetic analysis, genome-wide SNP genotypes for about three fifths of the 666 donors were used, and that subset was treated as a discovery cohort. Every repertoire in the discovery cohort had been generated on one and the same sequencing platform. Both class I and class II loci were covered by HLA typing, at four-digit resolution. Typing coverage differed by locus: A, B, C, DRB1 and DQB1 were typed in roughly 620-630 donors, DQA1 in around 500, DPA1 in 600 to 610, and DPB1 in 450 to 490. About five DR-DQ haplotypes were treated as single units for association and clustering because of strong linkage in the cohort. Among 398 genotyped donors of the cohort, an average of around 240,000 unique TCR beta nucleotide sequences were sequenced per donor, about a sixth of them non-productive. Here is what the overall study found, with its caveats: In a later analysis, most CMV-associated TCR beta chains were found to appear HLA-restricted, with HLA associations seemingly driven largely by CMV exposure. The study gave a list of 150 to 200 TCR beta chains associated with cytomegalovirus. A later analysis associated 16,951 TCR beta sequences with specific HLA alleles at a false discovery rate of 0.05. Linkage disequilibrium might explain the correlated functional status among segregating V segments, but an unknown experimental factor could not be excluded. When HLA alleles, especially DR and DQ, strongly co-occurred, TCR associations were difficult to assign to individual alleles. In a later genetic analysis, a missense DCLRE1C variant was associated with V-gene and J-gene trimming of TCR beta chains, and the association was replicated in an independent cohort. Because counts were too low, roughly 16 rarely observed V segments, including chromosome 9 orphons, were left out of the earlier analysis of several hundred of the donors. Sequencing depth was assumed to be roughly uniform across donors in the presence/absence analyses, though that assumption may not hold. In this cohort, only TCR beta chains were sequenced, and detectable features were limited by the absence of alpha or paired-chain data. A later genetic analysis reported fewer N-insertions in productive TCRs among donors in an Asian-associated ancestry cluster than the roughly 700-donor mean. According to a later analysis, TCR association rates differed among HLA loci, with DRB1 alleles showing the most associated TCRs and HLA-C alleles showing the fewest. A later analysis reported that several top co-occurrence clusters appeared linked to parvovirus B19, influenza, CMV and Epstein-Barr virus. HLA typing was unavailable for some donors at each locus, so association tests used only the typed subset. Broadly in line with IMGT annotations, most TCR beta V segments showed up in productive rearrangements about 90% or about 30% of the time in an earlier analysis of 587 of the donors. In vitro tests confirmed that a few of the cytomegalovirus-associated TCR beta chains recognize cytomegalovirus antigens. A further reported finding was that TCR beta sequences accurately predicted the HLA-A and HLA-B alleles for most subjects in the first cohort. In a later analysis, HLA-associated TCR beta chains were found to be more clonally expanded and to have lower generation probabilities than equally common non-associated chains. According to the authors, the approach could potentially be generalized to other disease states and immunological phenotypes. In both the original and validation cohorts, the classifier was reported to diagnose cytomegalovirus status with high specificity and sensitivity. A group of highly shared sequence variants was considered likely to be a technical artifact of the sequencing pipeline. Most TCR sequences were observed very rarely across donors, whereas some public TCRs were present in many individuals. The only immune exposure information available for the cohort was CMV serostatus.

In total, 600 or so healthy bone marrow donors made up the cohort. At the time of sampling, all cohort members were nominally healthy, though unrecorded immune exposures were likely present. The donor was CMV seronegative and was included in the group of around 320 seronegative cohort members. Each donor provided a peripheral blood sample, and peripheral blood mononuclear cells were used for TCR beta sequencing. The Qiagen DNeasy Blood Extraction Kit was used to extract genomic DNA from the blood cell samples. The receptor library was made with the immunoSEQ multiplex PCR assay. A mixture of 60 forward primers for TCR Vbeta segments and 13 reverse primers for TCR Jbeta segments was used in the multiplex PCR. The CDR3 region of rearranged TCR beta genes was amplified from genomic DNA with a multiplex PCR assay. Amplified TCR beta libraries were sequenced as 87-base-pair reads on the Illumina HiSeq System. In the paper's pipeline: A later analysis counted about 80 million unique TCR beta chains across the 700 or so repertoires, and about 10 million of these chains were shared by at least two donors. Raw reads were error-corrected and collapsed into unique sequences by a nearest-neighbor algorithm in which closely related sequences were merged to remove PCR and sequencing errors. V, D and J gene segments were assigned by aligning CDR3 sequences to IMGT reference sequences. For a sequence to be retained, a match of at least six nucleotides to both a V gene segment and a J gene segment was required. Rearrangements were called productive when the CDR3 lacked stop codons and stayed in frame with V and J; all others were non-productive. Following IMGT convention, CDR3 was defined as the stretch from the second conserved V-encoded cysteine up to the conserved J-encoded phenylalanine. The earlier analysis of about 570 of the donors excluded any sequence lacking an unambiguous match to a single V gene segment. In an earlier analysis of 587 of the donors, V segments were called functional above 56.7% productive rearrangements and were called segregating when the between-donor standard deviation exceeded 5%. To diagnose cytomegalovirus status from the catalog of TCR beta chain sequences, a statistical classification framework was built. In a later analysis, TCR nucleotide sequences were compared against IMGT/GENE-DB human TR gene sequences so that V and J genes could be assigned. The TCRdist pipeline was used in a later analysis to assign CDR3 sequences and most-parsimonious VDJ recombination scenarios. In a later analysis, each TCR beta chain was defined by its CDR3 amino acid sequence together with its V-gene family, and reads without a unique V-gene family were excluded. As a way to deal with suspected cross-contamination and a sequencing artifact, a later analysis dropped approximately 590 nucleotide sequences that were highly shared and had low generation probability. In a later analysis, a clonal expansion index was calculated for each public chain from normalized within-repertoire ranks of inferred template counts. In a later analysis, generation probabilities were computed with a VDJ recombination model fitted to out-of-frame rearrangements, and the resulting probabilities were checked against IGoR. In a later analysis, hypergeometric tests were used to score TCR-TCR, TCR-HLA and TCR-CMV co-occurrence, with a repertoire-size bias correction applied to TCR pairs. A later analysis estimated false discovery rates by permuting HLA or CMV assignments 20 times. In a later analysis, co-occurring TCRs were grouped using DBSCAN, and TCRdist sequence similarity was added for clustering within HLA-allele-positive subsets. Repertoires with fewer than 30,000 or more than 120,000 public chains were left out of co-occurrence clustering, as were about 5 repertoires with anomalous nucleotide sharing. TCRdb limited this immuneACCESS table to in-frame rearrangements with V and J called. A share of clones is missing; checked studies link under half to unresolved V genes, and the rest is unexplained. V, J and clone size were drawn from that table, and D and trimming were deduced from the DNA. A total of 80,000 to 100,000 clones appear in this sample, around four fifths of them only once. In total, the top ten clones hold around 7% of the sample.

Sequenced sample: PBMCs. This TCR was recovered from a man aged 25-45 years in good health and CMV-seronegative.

In nucleotides, the sequence is TGTGCCTGGAGTGTGGGAGTCGCAGGCAACTATGGCTACACCTTC. Its protein reads: CAWSVGVAGNYGYTF. Recombination connected TRBV30 to TRBJ1-2; the D gene assignment is ambiguous. V sheds 0 bases and J sheds 2 bases, leaving 13 bases between their ends. The germline V gene (reference sequence) specifies GTSNPN as CDR1 and SVGIG as CDR2. The CDR3 contains 15 residues, cysteine and phenylalanine counted. Just CDR3 DNA is preserved here, 45 bases in frame from base 1.